This passage covers 2 T cell receptor beta chains from one sample sequenced in a study of T cell repertoires in cytomegalovirus infection. TCRdb reprocessed the reads via MiXCR and lists one record per CDR3 protein. The sample lists some 400,000 distinct CDR3 sequences; about a sixth were seen once. Sequenced input: PBMCs. The receptors here all came from a human donor in good health (CMV status not recorded). Some clones in this sample may be carry-over from other donors' samples.

This clonotype was seen at least ten times. This chain connects TRBV7-3 to TRBJ1-1, with D tentatively TRBD1 (6 bases). Germline values: CDR1 SGHTA, CDR2 FQGTGA. V gave up 5 bases and J gave up 10 bases, with 17 bases separating them. The CDR3 is 13 residues long. This chain's CDR3 is CASSIDPGQPAFF. CDR3 nucleotide sequence: TGTGCCAGCAGCATCGATCCGGGACAACCAGCTTTCTTT. Full variable domain (remainder filled in from reference TRBV7-3 and TRBJ1-1): GAGVSQTPSNKVTEKGKYVELRCDPISGHTALYWYRQSLGQGPEFLIYFQGTGAADDSGLPNDRFFAVRPEGSVSTLKIQRTERGDSAVYLCASSIDPGQPAFFGQGTRLTVV.

This clonotype was detected many times. The chain is built from TRBV7-2 and TRBJ2-3, with D possibly called TRBD1 or TRBD2 (5 bases each). V shed 4 bases and J shed 5 bases, with 19 bases lying between them. CDR3 size: 16 residues. Germline V gene sequence: CDR1 SGHTA, CDR2 FQGNSA. This chain's CDR3 is CASSSLGTEVGDTQYF. Here the CDR3 DNA reads TGTGCCAGCAGCTCACTAGGGACGGAGGTAGGAGATACGCAGTATTTT.